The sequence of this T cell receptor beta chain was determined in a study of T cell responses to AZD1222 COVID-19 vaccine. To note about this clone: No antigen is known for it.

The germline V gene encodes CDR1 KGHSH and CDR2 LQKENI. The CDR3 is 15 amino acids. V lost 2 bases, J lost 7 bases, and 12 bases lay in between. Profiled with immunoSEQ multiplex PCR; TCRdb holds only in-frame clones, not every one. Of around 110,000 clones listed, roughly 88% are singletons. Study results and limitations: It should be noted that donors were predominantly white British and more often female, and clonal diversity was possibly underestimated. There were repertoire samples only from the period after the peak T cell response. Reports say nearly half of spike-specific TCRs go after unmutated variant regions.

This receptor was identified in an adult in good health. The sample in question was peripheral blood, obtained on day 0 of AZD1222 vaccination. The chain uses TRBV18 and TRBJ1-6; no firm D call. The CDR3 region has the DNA TGTGCCAGCTCACCAAGGTCGCAGGAGAATTCACCCCTCCACTTT. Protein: CASSPRSQENSPLHF.